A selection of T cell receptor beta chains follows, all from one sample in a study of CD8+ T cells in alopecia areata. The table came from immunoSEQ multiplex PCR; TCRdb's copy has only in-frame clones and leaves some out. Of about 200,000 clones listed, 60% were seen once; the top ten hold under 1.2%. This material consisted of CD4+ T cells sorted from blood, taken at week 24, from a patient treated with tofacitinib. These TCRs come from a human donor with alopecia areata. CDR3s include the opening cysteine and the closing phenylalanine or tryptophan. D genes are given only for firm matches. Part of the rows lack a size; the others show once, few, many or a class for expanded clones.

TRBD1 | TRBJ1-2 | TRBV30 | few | TGTGCCTGGAGCCCGGACAGGGGTTGGGGCTACACCTTC | CAWSPDRGWGYTF
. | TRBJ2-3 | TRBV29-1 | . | TGCAGCGTTGACACACACACAGATACGCAGTATTTT | CSVDTHTDTQYF
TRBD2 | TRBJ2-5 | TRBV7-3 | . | TGTGCCAGCAGTAGGGGACTAACGGAGACCCAGTACTTC | CASSRGLTETQYF
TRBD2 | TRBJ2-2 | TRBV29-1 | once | TGCAGCGTCCGACTAGCGGGGCTCGGAACCGGGGAGCTGTTTTTT | CSVRLAGLGTGELFF
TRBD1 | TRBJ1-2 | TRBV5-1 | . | TGCGCCAGCAGTTTCGATTGGGACAGGGGGAACTATGGCTACACCTTC | CASSFDWDRGNYGYTF
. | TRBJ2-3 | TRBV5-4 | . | TGTGCCAGCAGCCCTGGGGCAGATACGCAGTATTTT | CASSPGADTQYF
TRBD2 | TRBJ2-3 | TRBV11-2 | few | TGTGCCAGCAGCGAAAGACTAGCGGGGGCCCCGGGTACGCAGTATTTT | CASSERLAGAPGTQYF
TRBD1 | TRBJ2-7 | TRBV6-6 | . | TGTGCCAGCACCACATGGGGACAGGGATGGTACGAGCAGTACTTC | CASTTWGQGWYEQYF
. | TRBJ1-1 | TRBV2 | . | TGTGCCAGCAGTGAGGACAGCCAACTGGTGTTCTTT | CASSEDSQLVFF
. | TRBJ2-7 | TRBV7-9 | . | TGTGCCAGCAGCATTTCACGGGACGAGCAGTACTTC | CASSISRDEQYF
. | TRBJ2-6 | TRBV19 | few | TGTGCCAGTAGTAGCGAATTCTCTGGGGCCAACGTCCTGACTTTC | CASSSEFSGANVLTF
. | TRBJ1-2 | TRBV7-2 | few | TGTGCCAGCAGCTTAGACAGCCCAGCTAACTATGGCTACACCTTC | CASSLDSPANYGYTF
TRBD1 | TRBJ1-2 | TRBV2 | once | TGTGCCAGCAAATCAGTCCCGGGACAGGGTTTAGACTATGGCTACACCTTC | CASKSVPGQGLDYGYTF
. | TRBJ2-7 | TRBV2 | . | TGTGCCAGCAGGCGGGACACGTCCTACGAGCAGTACTTC | CASRRDTSYEQYF
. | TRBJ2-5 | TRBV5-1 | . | TGCGCCAGCAGCTCGGGCAGGCCCCAAGAGACCCAGTACTTC | CASSSGRPQETQYF
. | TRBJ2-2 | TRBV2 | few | TGTGCCAGCATTGGGCTTATTAACACCGGGGAGCTGTTTTTT | CASIGLINTGELFF
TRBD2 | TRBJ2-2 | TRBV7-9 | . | TGTGCCAGCAGCTTAGGTGGCGGGGGGCCCCCGAACACCGGGGAGCTGTTTTTT | CASSLGGGGPPNTGELFF
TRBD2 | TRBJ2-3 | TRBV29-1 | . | TGCAGCGTCGTTAGCGGGTTGACTGGCACAGATACGCAGTATTTT | CSVVSGLTGTDTQYF
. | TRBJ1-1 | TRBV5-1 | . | TGCGCCAGCAGCTTCAACAGGAACACTGAAGCTTTCTTT | CASSFNRNTEAFF
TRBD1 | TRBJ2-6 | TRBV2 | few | TGTGCCAGCTCAAAGGGTAGGGGGCGCCAGAATCCTGGGGCCAACGTCCTGACTTTC | CASSKGRGRQNPGANVLTF
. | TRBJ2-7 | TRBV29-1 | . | TGCAGCGTTGAATCTTACTACGAGCAGTACTTC | CSVESYYEQYF
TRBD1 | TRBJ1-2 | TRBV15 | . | TGTGCCACCAGCAGAGCCGGAAACAGGGGCTATGGCTACACCTTC | CATSRAGNRGYGYTF
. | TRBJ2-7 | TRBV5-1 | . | TGCGCCAGCAGCTTAAACACCTACGAGCAGTACTTC | CASSLNTYEQYF
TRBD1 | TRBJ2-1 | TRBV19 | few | TGTGCCAGTAGCGGGACAGGGGGGTTGTTGAGGAATGAGCAGTTCTTC | CASSGTGGLLRNEQFF
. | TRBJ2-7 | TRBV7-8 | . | TGTGCCAGCAGCTTAGCCTTACTAGACGAGCAGTACTTC | CASSLALLDEQYF
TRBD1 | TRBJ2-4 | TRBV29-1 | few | TGCAGCGTCGGCCGGGACAGAGGAAACATTCAGTACTTC | CSVGRDRGNIQYF
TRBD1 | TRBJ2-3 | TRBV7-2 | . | TGTGCCAGCAGCCATCGGACAGGGAAGACCACAGATACGCAGTATTTT | CASSHRTGKTTDTQYF
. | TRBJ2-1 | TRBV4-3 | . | TGCGCCAGCAGCCAGGATCCTCGAATAAATGAGCAGTTCTTC | CASSQDPRINEQFF
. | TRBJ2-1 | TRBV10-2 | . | TGCGCCAGCAGCGGGACAACGAACAATGAGCAGTTCTTC | CASSGTTNNEQFF
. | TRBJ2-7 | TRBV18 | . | TGTGCCAGCTCACTGAAACAGGGAGGCGAGCAGTACTTC | CASSLKQGGEQYF
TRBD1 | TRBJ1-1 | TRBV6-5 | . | TGTGCCAGCCGCCCACAGGGGATGAACACTGAAGCTTTCTTT | CASRPQGMNTEAFF
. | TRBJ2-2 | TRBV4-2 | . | TGTGCCAGCAGCCAAGACATTAGCGGGAACACCGGGGAGCTGTTTTTT | CASSQDISGNTGELFF
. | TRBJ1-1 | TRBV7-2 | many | TGTGCCAGCAGCTTAGCGGGGTTAGCTTTCTTT | CASSLAGLAFF
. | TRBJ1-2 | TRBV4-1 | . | TGCGCCAGCAGCCAGAGCACGGTGGGCGGCTACACCTTC | CASSQSTVGGYTF
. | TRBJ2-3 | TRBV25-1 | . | TGTGCCAGCAGTGAAATCGGCAGGGGGGGAAGGCACACGCAGTATTTT | CASSEIGRGGRHTQYF
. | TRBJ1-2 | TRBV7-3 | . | TGTGCCAGCAGCCCGGGCAGGGGCTATGGCTACACCTTC | CASSPGRGYGYTF
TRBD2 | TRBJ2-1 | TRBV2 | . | TGTGCCAGCAGGGAACCAGTCGGACTAGCGGGGCTAACGAGCTCCTACAATGAGCAGTTCTTC | CASREPVGLAGLTSSYNEQFF
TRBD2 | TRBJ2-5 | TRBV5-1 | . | TGCGCCAGCAGCTTGGCGGGAGGGACGTCTCTAGAGACCCAGTACTTC | CASSLAGGTSLETQYF
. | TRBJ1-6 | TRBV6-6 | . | TGTGCCAGCAGTCCCGGGAGAGATAATTCACCCCTCCACTTT | CASSPGRDNSPLHF
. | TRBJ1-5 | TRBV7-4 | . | TGTGCCAGCAGCTCTTCTAACCCTCCCGGCAATAGCAATCAGCCCCAGCATTTT | CASSSSNPPGNSNQPQHF
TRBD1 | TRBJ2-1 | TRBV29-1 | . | TGCAGCGTTGGTCCGACAGGGAACTACAATGAGCAGTTCTTC | CSVGPTGNYNEQFF
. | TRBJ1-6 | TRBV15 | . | TGTGCCACCAGCAGAGGGTCCGGAGGTCAGGGATTCAGCCTCCACTTT | CATSRGSGGQGFSLHF
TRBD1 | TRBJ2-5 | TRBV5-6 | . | TGTGCCAGCAGCGGGACCGGGACAGGGCAAGAGACCCAGTACTTC | CASSGTGTGQETQYF
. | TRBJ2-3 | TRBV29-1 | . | TGCAGCGTTGAAGGCGCGGCACAGTCGACAGATACGCAGTATTTT | CSVEGAAQSTDTQYF
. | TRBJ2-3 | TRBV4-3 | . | TGCGCCAGCAGCCAAGGTCTCGGGGGTAGGGATACGCAGTATTTT | CASSQGLGGRDTQYF
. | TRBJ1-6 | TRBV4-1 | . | TGCGCCAGCAGCCGGGAGAATTCACCCCTCCACTTT | CASSRENSPLHF
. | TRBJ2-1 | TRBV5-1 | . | TGCGCCAGCAGCTTGCAGGGTGCGCAGTTCTTC | CASSLQGAQFF
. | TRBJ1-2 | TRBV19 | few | TGTGCCAGTACCGGGACAATCTATGGCTACACCTTC | CASTGTIYGYTF
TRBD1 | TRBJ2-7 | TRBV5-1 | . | TGCGCCAGCAGCCCCCAAAACAGGGGACACCTCTCCTACGAGCAGTACTTC | CASSPQNRGHLSYEQYF
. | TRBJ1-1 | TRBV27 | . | TGTGCCAGCAGTGTTCGGCACTTGAACACTGAAGCTTTCTTT | CASSVRHLNTEAFF
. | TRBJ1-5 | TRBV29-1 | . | TGCAGCGTTGAATTGGGTCAGGGTCAGCCCCAGCATTTT | CSVELGQGQPQHF
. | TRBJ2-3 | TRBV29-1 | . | TGCAGCGTTGTCCCCCAGGGTGTCGTTTTGCGTGGCACAGATACGCAGTATTTT | CSVVPQGVVLRGTDTQYF
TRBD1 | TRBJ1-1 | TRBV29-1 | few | TGCAGCGTTGAGGGACAGGGGGCTTTCACTGAAGCTTTCTTT | CSVEGQGAFTEAFF
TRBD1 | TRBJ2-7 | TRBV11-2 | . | TGTGCCAGCAGCTTAGTGACGGATAAGGACAGGAGGTACTTC | CASSLVTDKDRRYF
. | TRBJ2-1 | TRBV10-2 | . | TGCGCCAGCCTCGACGGGGGACCCTACAATGAGCAGTTCTTC | CASLDGGPYNEQFF
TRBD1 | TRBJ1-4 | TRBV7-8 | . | TGTGCCAGCAGCGAAAGACAGGGGGCAACTAATGAAAAACTGTTTTTT | CASSERQGATNEKLFF
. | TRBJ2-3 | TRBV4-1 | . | TGCGCCAGCAGCCAAGATTATACGCAGTATTTT | CASSQDYTQYF
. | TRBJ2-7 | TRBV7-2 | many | TGTGCCAGCAGCCCTGCTGGGGGGTACGAGCAGTACTTC | CASSPAGGYEQYF
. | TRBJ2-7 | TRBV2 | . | TGTGCCAGGGGAAGCAAAAACTACGAGCAGTACTTC | CARGSKNYEQYF